This T cell receptor (beta chain) was obtained from a study of T-cell reconstitution after alpha-beta-depleted transplantation in children. Whole-study findings and limits: Day-60 TCRbeta diversity that was high in some patients was derived from surviving recipient T cells and thymic progenitors. T-cell numbers and diversity, one year after transplant, stemmed largely from T cells that were newly produced. By about two months after transplant, alpha-beta T cells reportedly arose from several hundred graft clones that had expanded.

The germline V gene encodes CDR1 SGDLS and CDR2 YYNGEE. V lost 3 bases to trimming and J lost 5 bases; unmatched junction nucleotides: 7. There are 14 residues in the CDR3. This clonotype showed up just a few times. The target antigen is unknown. Unique molecular identifiers featured in how the TCRbeta library was prepared. TCRdb re-analysed the PCR reads in MiXCR, keeping a single row per CDR3 protein. The table has 700,000 to 850,000 distinct CDR3 sequences, roughly 15% seen once. V is TRBV9 and J is TRBJ2-5, with 7 bases lining up with TRBD1. The receptor was isolated from a male patient aged 5 to 17 who had a stem cell transplant for acute lymphoblastic leukemia, so the T cells may come from the graft donor. Sequenced material: PBMCs, mostly from graft donor cells, taken 360 days after TCRalphabeta/CD19-depleted stem cell transplant. The CDR3 protein is CASSGYRGWETQYF. As DNA, the CDR3 is TGTGCCAGCAGCGGCTACAGGGGTTGGGAGACCCAGTACTTC.